These T cell receptor beta chains were read from a single sample in a study of blood T cells in healthy people across ages. TCRdb ran MiXCR on the 5' RACE reads and lists one entry per CDR3 protein. The sample gives approximately 770,000 distinct CDR3 sequences, 58% of which show up once; around 20% is in the top ten. Sequenced material: blood. The receptors derive from a man aged 30 to 45 in good health. The CDR3 runs from the conserved cysteine through the conserved F or W. D genes are given only for firm matches. Size values are once, few and many counts, or a class for expanded clones, and some rows have none.

v_gene: TRBV5-1; abundance: -; j_gene: TRBJ1-4; d_gene: -; CDR3nt: TGCGCCAGCAGTGGTGAGGTTGGGGAAAAACTGTTTTTT; CDR3aa: CASSGEVGEKLFF
v_gene: TRBV21-1; abundance: -; j_gene: TRBJ1-2; d_gene: -; CDR3nt: TGTGCCAGCAGCATGCATCTAGCCCCACAAGGCTCTAACTATGGCTACACCTTC; CDR3aa: CASSMHLAPQGSNYGYTF
v_gene: TRBV10-3; abundance: few; j_gene: TRBJ2-3; d_gene: -; CDR3nt: TGTGCCATCAGTGAATGGAACACAGATACGCAGTATTTT; CDR3aa: CAISEWNTDTQYF
v_gene: TRBV5-1; abundance: -; j_gene: TRBJ2-3; d_gene: TRBD2; CDR3nt: TGCGCCAGCAGAAAAACGGCGGGGGGTGTACGAGATACGCAGTATTTT; CDR3aa: CASRKTAGGVRDTQYF
v_gene: TRBV13; abundance: -; j_gene: TRBJ2-5; d_gene: -; CDR3nt: TGCGCCAGCAAAAAGGCGGGGGCTCGGGAGACCCAGTACTTC; CDR3aa: CASKKAGARETQYF
v_gene: TRBV29-1; abundance: few; j_gene: TRBJ2-5; d_gene: -; CDR3nt: TGCAGCGTATCGGTTCCGAATAAAGAGACCCAGTACTTC; CDR3aa: CSVSVPNKETQYF
v_gene: TRBV10-3; abundance: -; j_gene: TRBJ2-1; d_gene: TRBD1; CDR3nt: TGTGCCATCAGTGAGTCGACAGGGGCCCAAGAGACCCAGTTCTTC; CDR3aa: CAISESTGAQETQFF
v_gene: TRBV6-2/TRBV6-3; abundance: -; j_gene: TRBJ2-2; d_gene: -; CDR3nt: TGTGCCAGCAGTTACTCGAGTCTGGGGCCCGGGGAGCTGTTTTTT; CDR3aa: CASSYSSLGPGELFF
v_gene: TRBV28; abundance: once; j_gene: TRBJ2-2; d_gene: -; CDR3nt: TGTGCCAGCAGTTTGGGGGGCCACACCGGGGAGCTGTTTTTT; CDR3aa: CASSLGGHTGELFF
v_gene: TRBV7-2; abundance: -; j_gene: TRBJ2-5; d_gene: -; CDR3nt: TGTGCCAGCAGCGATAGAGCGGCCCAAGAGACCCAGTACTTC; CDR3aa: CASSDRAAQETQYF